The rows below give T cell receptor beta chains drawn from one sample of a study of technical replicates of blood from several donors. Profiling relied on immunoSEQ multiplex PCR, and the TCRdb table lists in-frame clones only, not all of them. The sample lists around 79,000 clones, 94% occurring once. Sequencing was performed on T cells isolated from PBMCs. These receptors all stem from a human donor in good health. Both conserved end residues are part of each CDR3. D genes are given only for firm matches. Size tells how often a clone was seen (once, few, many) or the class of an expanded clone, and some rows leave it out.

>.|TRBJ1-5|.|TRBV2
TGTGCCAGCTCCAGTCAAGGCGGGGTCAATCAGCCCCAGCATTTT
CASSSQGGVNQPQHF
>.|TRBJ2-2|TRBD2|TRBV7-6
TGTGCCAGCAGCCCGACTAGCGGGCTAACCGGGGAGCTGTTTTTT
CASSPTSGLTGELFF
>.|TRBJ1-4|.|TRBV10-3
TGTGCCATCAGTGAGTCCGGGACACATGAAAAACTGTTTTTT
CAISESGTHEKLFF
>.|TRBJ2-1|.|TRBV18
TGTGCCAGCTCACCGCTCAGAGAACTGGAGAATGAGCAGTTCTTC
CASSPLRELENEQFF
>.|TRBJ2-5|.|TRBV10-3
TGTGCCATCAGATCAGGGGTGAGGGAGACCCAGTACTTC
CAIRSGVRETQYF
>.|TRBJ2-2|TRBD1|TRBV6-5
TGTGCCAGCAGACAGGGGGCGAACACCGGGGAGCTGTTTTTT
CASRQGANTGELFF
>.|TRBJ1-2|TRBD1|TRBV7-2
TGTGCCAGCAGCTTAGAGGGGACAGGGCAGGGCTACACCTTC
CASSLEGTGQGYTF
>.|TRBJ2-7|.|TRBV15
TGTGCCACCAGCATCTTCCCCGACAGCTGGATCTACGAGCAGTACTTC
CATSIFPDSWIYEQYF
>.|TRBJ1-5|TRBD1|TRBV6-5
TGTGCCAGCAGGAGGACAGGGGAACATCAGCCCCAGCATTTT
CASRRTGEHQPQHF
>.|TRBJ1-5|TRBD1|TRBV28
TGTGCCAGCAGCCGGACAGGGGGCAGTCAGCCCCAGCATTTT
CASSRTGGSQPQHF
>once|TRBJ2-3|.|TRBV7-3
TGTGCCAGCAGCCTCCTTAGGGGGGGCAGCACAGATACGCAGTATTTT
CASSLLRGGSTDTQYF
>.|TRBJ1-2|TRBD1|TRBV27
TGTGCCAGCAGCTATTCAGGACAGGCGCACTATGGCTACACCTTC
CASSYSGQAHYGYTF
>.|TRBJ2-1|TRBD2|TRBV29-1
TGCAGCGTATCTAGCGGAAGCTCCTACAATGAGCAGTTCTTC
CSVSSGSSYNEQFF
>.|TRBJ2-3|TRBD2|TRBV19
TGTGCCAGCTCGACTAGCGGGGATACAGATACGCAGTATTTT
CASSTSGDTDTQYF
>once|TRBJ2-7|TRBD2|TRBV6-5
TGTGCCAGCAGTTCGGGACTAGCGAATTCCTACGAGCAGTACTTC
CASSSGLANSYEQYF
>.|TRBJ2-7|.|TRBV15
TGTGCCACCAGCAGAGTGGAGGGCGGCGAGCAGTACTTC
CATSRVEGGEQYF
>.|TRBJ2-1|.|TRBV6-1
TGTGCCAGCACCTCGGACTGGGATGAGCAGTTCTTC
CASTSDWDEQFF
>once|TRBJ1-2|.|TRBV10-2
TGCGCCAGCAGTGAGCCCGCCCAACGGCAGGGAAACTATGGCTACACCTTC
CASSEPAQRQGNYGYTF
>.|TRBJ1-3|.|TRBV18
TGTGCCAGCTCACTATATCAGGCCGGAGGGGCTGGAAACACCATATATTTT
CASSLYQAGGAGNTIYF
>.|TRBJ1-2|.|TRBV27
TGTGCCAGCAGTTCTCCAGGGGAACGGAACTATGGCTACACCTTC
CASSSPGERNYGYTF
>.|TRBJ1-4|TRBD1|TRBV5-1
TGCGCCAGCAGCCTAGGACAGGGGCTAAACCACGAAAAACTGTTTTTT
CASSLGQGLNHEKLFF
>.|TRBJ2-1|.|TRBV5-4
TGTGCCAGCAGCTCTCCTAGCCGGAACAATGAGCAGTTCTTC
CASSSPSRNNEQFF
>.|TRBJ1-2|.|TRBV10-3
TGTGCCATCAGTGAGGCGGTAGGCTATGGCTACACCTTC
CAISEAVGYGYTF
>.|TRBJ2-7|.|TRBV30
TGTGCCTGCCGGGACTCCTCATTGGAGCAGTACTTC
CACRDSSLEQYF
>.|TRBJ2-7|.|TRBV29-1
TGCAGCGTTGGCCAGGGAACCTACGAGCAGTACTTC
CSVGQGTYEQYF
>.|TRBJ1-6|.|TRBV5-1
TGCGCCAGCAGCTTGTTAACAGCAGATAATTCACCCCTCCACTTT
CASSLLTADNSPLHF